These T cell receptor beta chains were read from a single sample in a study of T-cell reconstitution after alpha-beta-depleted transplantation in children. MiXCR, applied by TCRdb to the PCR reads, yields one record per CDR3 protein. There are about 640,000 distinct CDR3 sequences in the sample; approximately 12% occur only once, and over 2% lies in the top ten. The sequences come from PBMCs, mostly from graft donor cells, collected 360 days after TCRalphabeta/CD19-depleted stem cell transplant. All receptors derive from a male patient aged 5 to 17 who had a stem cell transplant for acute myeloid leukemia, so the T cells may come from the graft donor. Both conserved end residues are part of each CDR3. Each record gives: J gene, V gene, clone size, D gene, CDR3 length, CDR3 DNA, CDR3 protein. A D gene is named only where the DNA matches it firmly. The size of a clone is reported for some rows only, either as once, few or many, or as a class for expanded clones.

TRBJ2-1,TRBV29-1,-,-,9,TGCAGCGTTGAAGTTGAGCAGTTCTTC,CSVEVEQFF
TRBJ2-7,TRBV29-1,-,TRBD1,16,TGCAGCGTTGAAGGGTCGGGACAGGGAAGTTCCTACGAGCAGTACTTC,CSVEGSGQGSSYEQYF
TRBJ1-1,TRBV4-1,-,-,13,TGCGCCAGCAGCCTAGAAATTAACACTGAAGCTTTCTTT,CASSLEINTEAFF
TRBJ2-7,TRBV4-2,-,TRBD1,16,TGTGCCAGCAGCCACGGATCCGGGACAGGGCTGTACGAGCAGTACTTC,CASSHGSGTGLYEQYF
TRBJ2-7,TRBV3-1,few,-,14,TGTGCCAGCAGCCAGCCCCGGGGCTCCTACGAGCAGTACTTC,CASSQPRGSYEQYF
TRBJ1-5,TRBV19,-,-,16,TGTGCCAGTAGTATAGCCGGGTCCCAAGGTAATCAGCCCCAGCATTTT,CASSIAGSQGNQPQHF
TRBJ2-3,TRBV5-1,few,TRBD1,13,TGCGCCAGCAGATCCGACAGGGGCGATACGCAGTATTTT,CASRSDRGDTQYF
TRBJ2-1,TRBV7-3,-,TRBD2,15,TGTGCCAGCAGCTTTAGGCTAGCGGGAATGAATGAGCAGTTCTTC,CASSFRLAGMNEQFF
TRBJ2-1,TRBV19,-,TRBD2,16,TGTGCCAGTAGTGCCCGACAGACGACCGGGACTACGGAGCAGTTCTTC,CASSARQTTGTTEQFF
TRBJ2-5,TRBV4-2,-,TRBD2,18,TGTGCCAGCAGCCCCGGCTGGACTAGCGGGACCGGCGGAGAGACCCAGTACTTC,CASSPGWTSGTGGETQYF
TRBJ2-3,TRBV14,few,-,16,TGTGCCAGCAGCCCGAGAGGACTTTTAAACACAGATACGCAGTATTTT,CASSPRGLLNTDTQYF
TRBJ1-5,TRBV10-3,few,TRBD1,13,TGTGCCATCAGCGGGACAGGGGCTCAGCCCCAGCATTTT,CAISGTGAQPQHF
TRBJ2-7,TRBV21-1,-,-,9,TGTGCCAGCAGCAAAGAAGGTCTCTTC,CASSKEGLF
TRBJ2-3,TRBV24-1,-,TRBD1,16,TGTGCCACCAGTGACTGGGACAGGGAGGGCACAGATACGCAGTATTTT,CATSDWDREGTDTQYF
TRBJ2-2,TRBV3-1,many,-,15,TGTGCCAGCAGCCAATCCGGGCCTAACACCGGGGAGCTGTTTTTT,CASSQSGPNTGELFF
TRBJ2-6,TRBV11-2,-,TRBD2,18,TGTGCCAGCAGCTTAGTAGGGACTAGCGGAAAGGGGGCCAACGTCCTGACTTTC,CASSLVGTSGKGANVLTF
TRBJ2-1,TRBV29-1,-,TRBD2,14,TGCAGCGTTGGGGACCGGACTAGTAGGTATGAGCAGTTCTTC,CSVGDRTSRYEQFF
TRBJ1-5,TRBV12-3/TRBV12-4,many,-,15,TGTGCCAGCAGTTTGGAAGACAGGAGGTTCCAGCCCCAGCATTTT,CASSLEDRRFQPQHF
TRBJ2-1,TRBV11-2,few,-,16,TGTGCCAGCAGCTTAGATCGGAGGGGCTCCTACAATGAGCAGTTCTTC,CASSLDRRGSYNEQFF
TRBJ2-2,TRBV28,many,-,15,TGTGCCAGCAGTTTACTTGAGGCAAGAACCGGGGAGCTGTTTTTT,CASSLLEARTGELFF
TRBJ2-1,TRBV19,-,-,15,TGTGCCAGTAGTAAGGGCCTAAACTCCTACAATGAGCAGTTCTTC,CASSKGLNSYNEQFF
TRBJ2-1,TRBV14,-,-,17,TGTGCCAGCAGCCATGGCGCGGTAGCGGTCTCCTACAATGAGCAGTTCTTC,CASSHGAVAVSYNEQFF
TRBJ2-5,TRBV29-1,many,TRBD2,16,TGCAGCGTTGAAGATTCGACTAGCGGGAGAGAAGAGACCCAGTACTTC,CSVEDSTSGREETQYF
TRBJ2-1,TRBV21-1,few,-,19,TGTGCCAGCAGCAAAGACTTAATTCCGGGGACAGGGTGGGACAATGAGCAGTTCTTC,CASSKDLIPGTGWDNEQFF
TRBJ2-1,TRBV6-2/TRBV6-3,-,TRBD2,13,TGTGCCACCCGTCCCGTAGCGGGAACAGAGCAGTTCTTC,CATRPVAGTEQFF
TRBJ2-4,TRBV25-1,few,TRBD2,16,TGTGCCAGCAGTCCGCCGGGACTAGCGGGAGCGAACATTCAGTACTTC,CASSPPGLAGANIQYF
TRBJ2-3,TRBV7-2,-,-,15,TGTGCCAGCAGCCACGGAGGGCTAGCAACAGATACGCAGTATTTT,CASSHGGLATDTQYF
TRBJ2-1,TRBV9,few,-,16,TGTGCCAGCAGCGTATTGGCGACTAGCTCCTACAATGAGCAGTTCTTC,CASSVLATSSYNEQFF
TRBJ2-1,TRBV15,many,TRBD2,15,TGTGCCACCAGCGTACAAATAGCGGGAGCCCATGAGCAGTTCTTC,CATSVQIAGAHEQFF
TRBJ1-6,TRBV9,few,-,13,TGTGCCAGCAGCGTGGAACCTCTAGGGCCCCTCCACTTT,CASSVEPLGPLHF
TRBJ2-2,TRBV6-2/TRBV6-3,few,-,12,TGTGCCAGCACCGCGAACACCGGGGAGCTGTTTTTT,CASTANTGELFF
TRBJ2-7,TRBV28,-,-,15,TGTGCCAGCAGTTTAGGAGCCAGGGGACTCTACGAGCAGTACTTC,CASSLGARGLYEQYF
TRBJ1-2,TRBV27,-,TRBD1,17,TGTGCCAGCAGCCGCCGGCCTCAGGGGGCGGCTAACTATGGCTACACCTTC,CASSRRPQGAANYGYTF
TRBJ1-1,TRBV5-6,many,-,13,TGTGCCAGCAGCTTATATGCCCGTACTGAAGCTTTCTTT,CASSLYARTEAFF
TRBJ2-5,TRBV25-1,-,TRBD1,15,TGTGCCAGCAGTGATAACAGGGGGCGCCAAGAGACCCAGTACTTC,CASSDNRGRQETQYF
TRBJ2-1,TRBV4-3,few,-,14,TGCGCCAGCAGCCAAGGTCACGCCAGTAATGAGCAGTTCTTC,CASSQGHASNEQFF
TRBJ2-7,TRBV29-1,many,-,12,TGCAGCGTTGGATCAGGGGCCTACGAGCAGTACTTC,CSVGSGAYEQYF